These 19 T cell receptor beta chains were all obtained from the same sample, sequenced in a study of immune heterogeneity within non-small cell lung tumors. Template input, which was bulk tumor genomic DNA, totaled approximately 630 ng per sample. Biopsies that were spaced far apart were taken, several per primary tumor, during surgery. The study enrolled patients with untreated, newly diagnosed non-small cell lung cancer who underwent curative surgery. The authors amplified TCR beta CDR3 by multiplex PCR with 32 V and 13 J primers. TCRdb re-derived calls from the multiplex PCR reads in MiXCR, one entry per CDR3 protein. The sample lists around 9,700 distinct CDR3 sequences, approximately 21% seen once, with roughly 3.5% in the top ten. The sequenced sample was lung tumor tissue. These receptor sequences come from a man in his 60s with non-small cell lung cancer.

This clonotype was seen repeatedly, ten times or more. The CDR3 nucleotides read TGCGCCAGCAGCCCCCCTGGCTTCAGTGCCACCATATATTTT. Translation: CASSPPGFSATIYF. The genes are TRBV4-1 and TRBJ1-3; D ambiguous. This CDR3 is built from 14 residues. Germline V CDR1 and CDR2: MGHRA, YSYEKL. V was cut by 4 bases and J by 9 bases, with 16 bases left in between.

V usage is TRBV7-9 and J usage is TRBJ2-3, with D possibly TRBD2 on 6 matching bases. Germline V lookup: CDR1 SEHNR, CDR2 FQNEAQ (reference sequence). The V gene lost 3 bases and the J gene lost 1 base, with 11 bases spanning the gap. The CDR3 covers 15 residues. The CDR3 bases are TGTGCCAGCAGCTTCCCTTCTAGCGGCACAGATACGCAGTATTTT. The encoded protein is CASSFPSSGTDTQYF.

This clonotype is classed as medium-sized. The J gene is TRBJ1-3, the V gene TRBV5-1; D is possibly TRBD1 (6 bases). The CDR3 runs 16 residues. Between the trimmed V and J ends, which lost 0 bases and 0 bases, there was a span of 10 bases. Germline-derived CDR1 and CDR2 are SGHRS and YFSETQ. This CDR3 reads CASSLATGSSGNTIYF. CDR3 nucleotides: TGCGCCAGCAGCTTGGCTACAGGGAGCTCTGGAAACACCATATATTTT.

The rearrangement uses TRBV25-1 and TRBJ1-2; D remains unclear. The ends were cut back, 7 bases at V and 0 bases at J, with 9 bases in the middle. CDR1 is MGHDK and CDR2 is SYGVNS in the germline V gene. The CDR3 runs 13 residues. CDR3 nucleotides: TGTGCCAGCATGTCCGGAACTAACTATGGCTACACCTTC. Its translation: CASMSGTNYGYTF.

This clonotype has more than one count but fewer than ten. The chain employs TRBV19 and TRBJ2-3; D gene uncertain. V lost 5 bases, J lost 1 base, and 7 bases lay in between. Germline V gives CDR1 LNHDA, CDR2 SQIVND (reference sequence). The CDR3 consists of 13 residues. CDR3 nucleotide sequence: TGTGCCAGTAGTCCGCGGCGCACAGATACGCAGTATTTT. Amino acids: CASSPRRTDTQYF.

This clonotype is classed as medium-sized. V gene TRBV27 combines with J gene TRBJ2-7; TRBD2 matches at 10 bases. Germline values: CDR1 MNHEY, CDR2 SMNVEV (reference sequence). The CDR3 extends over 16 amino acids. The junction had 5 bases not matched to a gene; V was cut back by 0 bases and J by 3 bases. The CDR3 DNA reads TGTGCCAGCAGTTTATCATTTTCTAGCGGGAGCTACGAGCAGTACTTC. It is translated as CASSLSFSSGSYEQYF.

The V gene is TRBV27, the J gene TRBJ2-3; D may be TRBD2 (5 bases). This CDR3 comprises 17 residues. Germline CDR1 is MNHEY and CDR2 is SMNVEV (reference sequence). V shed 3 bases and J shed 3 bases, with 19 bases lying between them. CDR3 sequence (DNA): TGTGCCAGCAGTTTGGCCGCGGGTAGCACGTATACAGATACGCAGTATTTT. Translation gives CASSLAAGSTYTDTQYF.

In regard to this clonotype: A much larger clone sits a single nucleotide away, making a read error possible. This sequence joins TRBV18 and TRBJ2-3; D unclear. The germline gives CDR1 KGHSH, CDR2 LQKENI. V lost 8 bases and J 0 bases, leaving 12 bases between the germline ends. The CDR3 has 14 amino acids. The CDR3 is CASPQRPSTDTQYF. CDR3 DNA: TGTGCCAGCCCACAACGACCTAGCACAGATACGCAGTATTTT.

V and J are TRBV13 and TRBJ1-1; tentative D call: TRBD1 (5 bases). Per the germline V gene, CDR1 is PRHDT and CDR2 is FYEKMQ (reference sequence). Trimming shortened V by 5 bases and J by 4 bases, and 14 bases separated the two germline ends. This CDR3 region has 14 residues. CDR3 in DNA: TGTGCCAGCAGCCCTGAAAACCAGGGCACTGAAGCTTTCTTT. It specifies CASSPENQGTEAFF.

Only a few counts were recorded for this clonotype. The chain couples TRBV6-1 to TRBJ2-7; 8 bases match TRBD1. The V gene end was trimmed by 7 bases and the J gene end by 3 bases; junction bases not matched to a gene: 11. Germline lookup yields CDR1 MNHNS and CDR2 SASEGT. This CDR3 region has 15 residues. The CDR3 region has the DNA TGTGCCAGCATCCCGGACAGGGCTACAATCTACGAGCAGTACTTC. As protein: CASIPDRATIYEQYF.

Within the sample, this clonotype is medium-sized. The J gene is TRBJ2-7, the V gene TRBV11-2; 7 nucleotides match TRBD2. J gave up 2 bases and V 2 bases, and 6 bases lay outside the gene matches. CDR3 length: 15 amino acids. CDR1 is SGHAT, CDR2 FQNNGV, per germline. CDR3 loop: CASSLLAGDAYEQYF. The CDR3 DNA is TGTGCCAGCAGCTTATTGGCGGGAGACGCCTACGAGCAGTACTTC.

This rearrangement joins TRBV27 to TRBJ1-4; D not certain. V was trimmed by 11 bases and J by 3 bases, leaving 13 bases between them. CDR1 is MNHEY, CDR2 SMNVEV, per germline (reference sequence). The CDR3 is 13 residues long. CDR3 nucleotides: TGTGCCTCGGCGGGGTACCCTAATGAAAAACTGTTTTTT. It specifies CASAGYPNEKLFF.

In its sample, this clonotype was seen a few times. V is TRBV2 and J is TRBJ2-5; D gene ambiguous. The CDR3 contains 11 residues. Trimming left V 9 bases short and J 4 bases short, with 9 bases between. CDR1 and CDR2 (germline): SNHLY, FYNNEI. The CDR3 is CASSQTETQYF. In DNA form, the CDR3 reads TGTGCCAGTAGCCAAACAGAGACCCAGTACTTC.

In this sample, this clonotype turned up a few times. In DNA form, the CDR3 reads TGTGCCAGCAGCGGGGACGGGGGGGGGGACGAGCAGTACTTC. It codes for CASSGDGGGDEQYF. This sequence joins TRBV5-6 and TRBJ2-7, with TRBD2 identical over 8 bases. With 4 bases clipped from V and 5 bases from J, the junction kept 8 bases outside the gene matches. Per germline, CDR1 SGHDT and CDR2 YYEEEE. CDR3 length equals 14 residues.

There are a few counts of this clonotype. The chain recombines TRBV10-3 with TRBJ2-6; possibly TRBD2 for D (5 bases). V was clipped by 6 bases and J by 1 base, with 13 bases between them. Germline V gene lookup returns CDR1 ENHRY and CDR2 SYGVKD. This CDR3 is built from 16 residues. The CDR3 DNA follows: TGTGCCATCAGCGGATGGACTGTGTCTGGGGCCAACGTCCTGACTTTC. Protein product: CAISGWTVSGANVLTF.

About this clonotype itself: At one boundary the junction diverges from the germline segment, which might be a read error. V and J are TRBV6-2 or TRBV6-3 and TRBJ1-2, with D unclear. CDR1 and CDR2 from the germline V gene are MNHEY and SVGEGT. CDR3 size: 15 residues. CDR3 DNA: TGTGCCAGAAGTTACTCTGGTTTTGATAACAGTGGCTACACCTTC. Protein: CARSYSGFDNSGYTF.

The rearrangement uses TRBV3-1 and TRBJ2-3, with unresolved D. Trimming left V 1 base short and J 2 bases short, with 10 bases between. This CDR3 region has 15 residues. The V gene's germline CDR1 is LGHDT and CDR2 YNNKEL (reference sequence). The CDR3 region has the DNA TGTGCCAGCAGCCAAGTTACCTCCCCCACAGATACGCAGTATTTT. This codes for CASSQVTSPTDTQYF.

Judged by abundance, this clonotype is medium-sized. CDR3 region: CSARDVTGSGNTIYF. CDR3 bases: TGCAGTGCTAGAGACGTTACAGGCTCTGGAAACACCATATATTTT. The chain couples TRBV20-1 to TRBJ1-3, with D maybe TRBD1 (5 bases). Trimming shortened V by 0 bases and J by 0 bases, and 9 bases separated the two germline ends. The CDR3 contains 15 residues. CDR1 is DFQATT and CDR2 is SNEGSKA in the germline V gene (reference sequence).

This chain uses TRBV7-9 with TRBJ1-2; 12 positions match TRBD1. The CDR3 is made up of 17 amino acids. After removal of 5 bases from V and 4 bases from J, the junction contained 11 bases not matched to a gene. CDR1 is SEHNR, CDR2 FQNEAQ, per germline (reference sequence). The CDR3 region is CASSPVGQGAIVYGYTF. The CDR3, as DNA: TGTGCCAGCAGCCCAGTGGGACAGGGGGCAATAGTCTATGGCTACACCTTC.